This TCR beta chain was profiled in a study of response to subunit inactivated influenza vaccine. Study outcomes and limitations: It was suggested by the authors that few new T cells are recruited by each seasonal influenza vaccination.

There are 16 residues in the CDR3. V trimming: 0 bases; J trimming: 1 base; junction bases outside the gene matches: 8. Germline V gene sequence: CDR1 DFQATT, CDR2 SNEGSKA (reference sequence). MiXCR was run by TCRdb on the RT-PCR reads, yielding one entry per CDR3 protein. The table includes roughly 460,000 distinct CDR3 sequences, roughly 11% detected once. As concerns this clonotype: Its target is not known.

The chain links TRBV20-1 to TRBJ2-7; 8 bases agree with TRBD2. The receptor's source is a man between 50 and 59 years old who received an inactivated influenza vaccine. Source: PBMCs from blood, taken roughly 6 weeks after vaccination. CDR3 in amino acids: CSARDLTAGVSYEQYF. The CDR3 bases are TGCAGTGCTAGAGATCTCACAGCGGGGGTATCCTACGAGCAGTACTTC.